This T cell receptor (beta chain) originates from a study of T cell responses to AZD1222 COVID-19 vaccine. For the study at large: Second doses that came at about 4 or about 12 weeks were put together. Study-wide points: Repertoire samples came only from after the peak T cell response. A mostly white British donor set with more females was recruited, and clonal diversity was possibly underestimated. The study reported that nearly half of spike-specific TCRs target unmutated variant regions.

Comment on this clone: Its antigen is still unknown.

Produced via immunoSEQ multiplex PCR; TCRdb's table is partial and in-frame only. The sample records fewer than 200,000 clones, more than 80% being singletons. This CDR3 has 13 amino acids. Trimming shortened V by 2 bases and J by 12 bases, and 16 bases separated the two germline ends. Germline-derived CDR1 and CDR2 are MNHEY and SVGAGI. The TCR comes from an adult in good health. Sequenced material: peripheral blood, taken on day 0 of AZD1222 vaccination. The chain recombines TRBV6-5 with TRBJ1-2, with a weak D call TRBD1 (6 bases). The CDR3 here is CASSYTVGQLNTF. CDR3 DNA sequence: TGTGCCAGCAGTTACACCGTAGGACAGCTGAACACCTTC.